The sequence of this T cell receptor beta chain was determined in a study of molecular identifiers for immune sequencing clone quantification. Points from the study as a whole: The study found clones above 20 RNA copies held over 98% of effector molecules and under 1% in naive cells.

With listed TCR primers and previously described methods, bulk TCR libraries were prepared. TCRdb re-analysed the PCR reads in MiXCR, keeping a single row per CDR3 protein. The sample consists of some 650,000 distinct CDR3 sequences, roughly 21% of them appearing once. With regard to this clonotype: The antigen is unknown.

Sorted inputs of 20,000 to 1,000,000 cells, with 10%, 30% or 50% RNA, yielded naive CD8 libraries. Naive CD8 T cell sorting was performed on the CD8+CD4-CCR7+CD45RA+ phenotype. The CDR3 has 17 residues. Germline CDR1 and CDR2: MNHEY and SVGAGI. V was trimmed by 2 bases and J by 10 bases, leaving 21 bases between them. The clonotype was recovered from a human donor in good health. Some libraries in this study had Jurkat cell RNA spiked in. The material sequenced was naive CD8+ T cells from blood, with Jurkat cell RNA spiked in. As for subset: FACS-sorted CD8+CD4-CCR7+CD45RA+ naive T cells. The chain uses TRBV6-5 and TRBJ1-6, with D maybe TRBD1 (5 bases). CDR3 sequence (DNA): TGTGCCAGCAGTTACCAAGTCCCGGGACCGCGGGTCTCACCCCTCCACTTT. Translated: CASSYQVPGPRVSPLHF.